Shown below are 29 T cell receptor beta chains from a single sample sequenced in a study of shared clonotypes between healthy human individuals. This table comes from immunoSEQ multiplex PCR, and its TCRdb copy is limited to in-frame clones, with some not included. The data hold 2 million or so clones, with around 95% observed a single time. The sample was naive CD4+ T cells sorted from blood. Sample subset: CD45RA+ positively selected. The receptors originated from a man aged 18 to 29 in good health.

The CDR3 DNA reads as TGTGCCAGCAGCTTGGTAGCCCGGGAGAGGGGCTATGGCTACACCTTC. Its translation: CASSLVARERGYGYTF. The chain uses TRBV5-4 and TRBJ1-2; D perhaps matches TRBD1 (5 bases). The CDR3 is made up of 16 amino acids. The germline V gene has CDR1 SGHNT and CDR2 YYREEE (reference sequence). The V end lost 0 bases, the J end lost 4 bases, and 16 bases lay between the germline ends.

The CDR3 is CASSLEPGRFNEQFF. The CDR3 DNA follows: TGTGCCAGCAGCTTAGAGCCGGGACGGTTCAATGAGCAGTTCTTC. This chain uses TRBV11-3 with TRBJ2-1; D possibly matches TRBD1 or TRBD2 (5 bases each). Trimming removed 0 bases at V and 6 bases at J, with 12 bases between. CDR3 length: 15 residues. Germline-derived CDR1 and CDR2 are SGHNT and YENEEA.

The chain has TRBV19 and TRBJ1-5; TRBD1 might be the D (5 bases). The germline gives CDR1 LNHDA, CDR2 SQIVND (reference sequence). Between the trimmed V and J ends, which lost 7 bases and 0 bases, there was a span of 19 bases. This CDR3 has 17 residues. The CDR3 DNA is TGTGCCAGTACTCCGAGGGCCGGGGGAACTAGCAATCAGCCCCAGCATTTT. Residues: CASTPRAGGTSNQPQHF.

CDR3 region: CASSQPGANVLTF. The CDR3 DNA reads TGTGCCAGCAGCCAACCCGGGGCCAACGTCCTGACTTTC. The rearrangement joins TRBV6-6 to TRBJ2-6; no definite D call. The CDR3 has 13 residues. The germline CDR1 and CDR2 sequences are MNHNY and SVGAGI (reference sequence). V dropped 6 bases and J dropped 4 bases, with 7 bases sitting between them.

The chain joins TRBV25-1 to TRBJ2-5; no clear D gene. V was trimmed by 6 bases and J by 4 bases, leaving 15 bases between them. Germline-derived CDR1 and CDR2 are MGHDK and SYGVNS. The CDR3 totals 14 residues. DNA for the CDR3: TGTGCCAGCAGAAGCCCTAACGCAGGAGAGACCCAGTACTTC. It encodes CASRSPNAGETQYF. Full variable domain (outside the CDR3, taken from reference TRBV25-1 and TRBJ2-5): EADIYQTPRYLVIGTGKKITLECSQTMGHDKMYWYQQDPGMELHLIHYSYGVNSTEKGDLSSESTVSRIRTEHFPLTLESARPSHTSQYLCASRSPNAGETQYFGPGTRLLVL.

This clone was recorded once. CDR3 coding DNA: TGTGCCAGCAGTTTATCCGGGACAGGGCATGGCTACACCTTC. It codes for CASSLSGTGHGYTF. V usage is TRBV27 and J usage is TRBJ1-2; TRBD1 matches at 9 bases. The CDR3 is made up of 14 amino acids. V dropped 0 bases and J dropped 6; count of bases not matched to a gene: 2. CDR1 is MNHEY, CDR2 SMNVEV, per germline (reference sequence).

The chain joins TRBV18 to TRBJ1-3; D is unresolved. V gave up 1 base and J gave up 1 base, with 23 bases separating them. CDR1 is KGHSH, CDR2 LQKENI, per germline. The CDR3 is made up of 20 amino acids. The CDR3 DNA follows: TGTGCCAGCTCACCACTGGGGTACGGAACGTCCGCTATTTCTGGAAACACCATATATTTT. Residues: CASSPLGYGTSAISGNTIYF. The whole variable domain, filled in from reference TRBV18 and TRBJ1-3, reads NAGVMQNPRHLVRRRGQEARLRCSPMKGHSHVYWYRQLPEEGLKFMVYLQKENIIDESGMPKERFSAEFPKEGPSILRIQQVVRGDSAAYFCASSPLGYGTSAISGNTIYFGEGSWLTVV.

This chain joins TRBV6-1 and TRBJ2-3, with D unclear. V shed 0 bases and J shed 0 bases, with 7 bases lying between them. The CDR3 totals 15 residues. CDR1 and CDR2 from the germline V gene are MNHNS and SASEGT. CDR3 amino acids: CASSEALVSTDTQYF. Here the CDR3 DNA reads TGTGCCAGCAGTGAAGCTCTTGTAAGCACAGATACGCAGTATTTT.

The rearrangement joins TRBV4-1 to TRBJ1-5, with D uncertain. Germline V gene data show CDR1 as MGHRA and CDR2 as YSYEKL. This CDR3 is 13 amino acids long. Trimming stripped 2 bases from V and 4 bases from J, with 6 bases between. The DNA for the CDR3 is TGCGCCAGCAGCCAACAACAAAATCAGCCCCAGCATTTT. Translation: CASSQQQNQPQHF.

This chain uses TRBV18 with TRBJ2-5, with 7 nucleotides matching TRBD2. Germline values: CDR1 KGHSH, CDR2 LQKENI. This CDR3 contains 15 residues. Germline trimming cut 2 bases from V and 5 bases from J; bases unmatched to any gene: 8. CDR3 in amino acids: CASSPGLAERETQYF. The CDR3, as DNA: TGTGCCAGCTCACCAGGCCTAGCGGAGAGGGAGACCCAGTACTTC. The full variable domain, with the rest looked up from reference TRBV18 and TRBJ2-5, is NAGVMQNPRHLVRRRGQEARLRCSPMKGHSHVYWYRQLPEEGLKFMVYLQKENIIDESGMPKERFSAEFPKEGPSILRIQQVVRGDSAAYFCASSPGLAERETQYFGPGTRLLVL.

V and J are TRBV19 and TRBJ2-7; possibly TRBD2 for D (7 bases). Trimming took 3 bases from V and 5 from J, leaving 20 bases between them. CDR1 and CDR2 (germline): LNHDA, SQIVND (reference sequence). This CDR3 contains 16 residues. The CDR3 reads CASSIVRGAPAHEQYF. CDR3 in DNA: TGTGCCAGTAGTATCGTTCGGGGGGCTCCGGCCCACGAGCAGTACTTC.

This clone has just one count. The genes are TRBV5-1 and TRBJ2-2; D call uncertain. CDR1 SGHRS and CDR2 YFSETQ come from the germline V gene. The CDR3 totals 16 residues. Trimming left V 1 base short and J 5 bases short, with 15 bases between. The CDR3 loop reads CASSLRPDGGTGELFF. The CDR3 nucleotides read TGCGCCAGCAGCTTGCGCCCGGACGGTGGTACCGGGGAGCTGTTTTTT.

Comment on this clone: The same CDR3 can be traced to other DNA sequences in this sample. CDR3 in amino acids: CASSRTGSYEQYF. For the CDR3, the DNA is TGTGCCAGCAGCAGGACAGGTTCCTACGAGCAGTACTTC. J is TRBJ2-7 and V is TRBV6-1, with 7 bases aligning to TRBD1. V shed 6 bases, J shed 1 base, and the junction held 3 bases outside the gene matches. This CDR3 contains 13 residues. Germline CDR1 reads MNHNS; CDR2 reads SASEGT.

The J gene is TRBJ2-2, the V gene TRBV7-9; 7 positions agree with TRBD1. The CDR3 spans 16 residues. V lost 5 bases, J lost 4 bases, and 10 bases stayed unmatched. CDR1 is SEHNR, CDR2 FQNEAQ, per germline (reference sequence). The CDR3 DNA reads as TGTGCCAGCAGCCTTCGACAGGGTATCGGCACCGGGGAGCTGTTTTTT. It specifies CASSLRQGIGTGELFF.

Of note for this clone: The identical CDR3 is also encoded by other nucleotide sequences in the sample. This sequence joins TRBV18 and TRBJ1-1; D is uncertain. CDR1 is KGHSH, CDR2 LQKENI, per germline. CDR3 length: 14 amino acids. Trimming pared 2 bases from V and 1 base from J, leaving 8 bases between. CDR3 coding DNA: TGTGCCAGCTCACCAGTCGGCGGGAACACTGAAGCTTTCTTT. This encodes CASSPVGGNTEAFF.

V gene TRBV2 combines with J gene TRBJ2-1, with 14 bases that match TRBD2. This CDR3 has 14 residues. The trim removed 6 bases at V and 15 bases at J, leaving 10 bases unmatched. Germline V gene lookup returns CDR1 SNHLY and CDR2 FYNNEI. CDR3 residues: CASREGLAGVSPFF. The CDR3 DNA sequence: TGTGCCAGCAGGGAGGGACTAGCGGGAGTAAGTCCGTTCTTC.

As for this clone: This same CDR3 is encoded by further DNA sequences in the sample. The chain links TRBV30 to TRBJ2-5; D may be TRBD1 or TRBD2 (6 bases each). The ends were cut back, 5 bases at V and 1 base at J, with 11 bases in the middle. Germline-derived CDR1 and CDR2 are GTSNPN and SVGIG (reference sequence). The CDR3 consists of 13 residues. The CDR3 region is CAWSGGLQETQYF. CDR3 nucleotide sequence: TGTGCCTGGTCCGGGGGCCTCCAAGAGACCCAGTACTTC.

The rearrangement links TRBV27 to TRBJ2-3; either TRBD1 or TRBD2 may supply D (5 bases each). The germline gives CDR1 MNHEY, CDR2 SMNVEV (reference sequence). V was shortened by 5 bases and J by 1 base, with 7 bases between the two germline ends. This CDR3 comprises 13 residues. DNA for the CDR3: TGTGCCAGCAGTCGAGGGGGCACAGATACGCAGTATTTT. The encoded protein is CASSRGGTDTQYF.

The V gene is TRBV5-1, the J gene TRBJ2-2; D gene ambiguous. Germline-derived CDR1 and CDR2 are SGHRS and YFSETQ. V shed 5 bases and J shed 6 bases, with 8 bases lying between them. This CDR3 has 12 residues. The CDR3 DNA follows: TGCGCCAGCAGACCGGACGCCGGGGAGCTGTTTTTT. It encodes CASRPDAGELFF. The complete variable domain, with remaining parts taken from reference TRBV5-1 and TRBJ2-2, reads KAGVTQTPRYLIKTRGQQVTLSCSPISGHRSVSWYQQTPGQGLQFLFEYFSETQRNKGNFPGRFSGRQFSNSRSEMNVSTLELGDSALYLCASRPDAGELFFGEGSRLTVL.

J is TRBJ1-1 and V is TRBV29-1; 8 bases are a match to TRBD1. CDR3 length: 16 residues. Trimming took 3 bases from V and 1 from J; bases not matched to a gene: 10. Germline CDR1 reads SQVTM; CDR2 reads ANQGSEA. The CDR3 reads CSVDVRGLSKNTEAFF. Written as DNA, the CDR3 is TGCAGCGTTGATGTCAGGGGGCTCTCTAAGAACACTGAAGCTTTCTTT.

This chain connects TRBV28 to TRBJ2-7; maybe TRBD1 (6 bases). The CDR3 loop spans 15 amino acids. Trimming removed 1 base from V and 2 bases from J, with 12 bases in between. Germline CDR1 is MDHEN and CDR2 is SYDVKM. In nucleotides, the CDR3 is TGTGCCAGCAGTTTATACCAGGGGTTCGCCTACGAGCAGTACTTC. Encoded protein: CASSLYQGFAYEQYF. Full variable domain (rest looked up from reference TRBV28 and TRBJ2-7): DVKVTQSSRYLVKRTGEKVFLECVQDMDHENMFWYRQDPGLGLRLIYFSYDVKMKEKGDIPEGYSVSREKKERFSLILESASTNQTSMYLCASSLYQGFAYEQYFGPGTRLTVT.

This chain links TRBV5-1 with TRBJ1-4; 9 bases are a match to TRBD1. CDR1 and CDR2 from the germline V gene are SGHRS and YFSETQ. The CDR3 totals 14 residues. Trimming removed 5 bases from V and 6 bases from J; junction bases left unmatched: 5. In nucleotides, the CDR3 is TGCGCCAGCAGACTGGGACAGGGTGATGAAAAACTGTTTTTT. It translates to CASRLGQGDEKLFF.

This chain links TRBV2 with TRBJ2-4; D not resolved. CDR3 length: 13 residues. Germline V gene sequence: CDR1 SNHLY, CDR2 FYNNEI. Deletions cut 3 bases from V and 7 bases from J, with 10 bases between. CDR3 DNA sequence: TGTGCCAGCAGTGACTTTTCTCGGAACATTCAGTACTTC. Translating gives CASSDFSRNIQYF.

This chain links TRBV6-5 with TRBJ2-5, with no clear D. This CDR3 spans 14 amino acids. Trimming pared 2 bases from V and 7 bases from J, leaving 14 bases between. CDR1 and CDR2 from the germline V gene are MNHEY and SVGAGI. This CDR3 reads CASSYQDQRGTQYF. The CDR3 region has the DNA TGTGCCAGCAGTTACCAGGACCAGCGCGGGACCCAGTACTTC.

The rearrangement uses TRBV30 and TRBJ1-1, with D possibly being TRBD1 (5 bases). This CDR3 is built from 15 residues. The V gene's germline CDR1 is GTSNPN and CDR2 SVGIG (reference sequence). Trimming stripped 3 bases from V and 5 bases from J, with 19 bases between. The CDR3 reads CAWSQKGTGRTEAFF. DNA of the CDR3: TGTGCCTGGAGCCAGAAAGGGACGGGAAGGACTGAAGCTTTCTTT.

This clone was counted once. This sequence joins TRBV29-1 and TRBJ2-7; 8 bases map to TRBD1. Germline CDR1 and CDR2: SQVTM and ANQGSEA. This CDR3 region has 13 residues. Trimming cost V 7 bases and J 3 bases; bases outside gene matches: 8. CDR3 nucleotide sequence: TGCAGCGCCATTGGACAGGGCTACTACGAGCAGTACTTC. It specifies CSAIGQGYYEQYF.

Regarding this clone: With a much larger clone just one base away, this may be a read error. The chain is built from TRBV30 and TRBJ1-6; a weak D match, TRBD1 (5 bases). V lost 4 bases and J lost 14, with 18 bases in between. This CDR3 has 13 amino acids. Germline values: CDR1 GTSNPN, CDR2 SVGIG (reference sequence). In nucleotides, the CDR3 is TGTGCCTGGAATTCCTCCGGGGGTGTCACCCTCCACTTT. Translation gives CAWNSSGGVTLHF.

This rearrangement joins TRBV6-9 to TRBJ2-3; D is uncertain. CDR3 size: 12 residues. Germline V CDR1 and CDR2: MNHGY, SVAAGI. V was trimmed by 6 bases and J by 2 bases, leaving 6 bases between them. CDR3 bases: TGTGCCAGCAGGAATTACACAGATACGCAGTATTTT. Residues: CASRNYTDTQYF.

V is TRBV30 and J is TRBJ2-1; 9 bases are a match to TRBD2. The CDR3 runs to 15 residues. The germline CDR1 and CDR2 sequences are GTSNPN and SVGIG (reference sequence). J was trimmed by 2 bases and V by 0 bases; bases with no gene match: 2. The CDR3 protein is CAWSVAGGTYNEQFF. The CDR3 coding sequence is TGTGCCTGGAGTGTAGCGGGAGGTACCTACAATGAGCAGTTCTTC.